The rows below give T cell receptor beta chains drawn from one sample of a study of blood T cells in healthy people across ages. From the 5' RACE reads, TCRdb called clonotypes with MiXCR, one entry per CDR3 protein. In the table there are approximately 780,000 distinct CDR3 sequences, under 30% of which are singletons. The sample was also reused in another study, on T cells of mothers and their children.

Sequenced sample: blood. Receptors originate from a boy under 18 in good health. The CDR3 runs from the conserved cysteine through the conserved F or W. The D gene is left open where the match is weak. Size tells how often a clone was seen (once, few, many) or the class of an expanded clone, and some rows leave it out.

cdr3_nt	cdr3_aa	d_call	v_call	clone_size	j_call
TGTGCCAGCAGTCCGGGACCCCCCGGGGAGACCCAGTACTTC	CASSPGPPGETQYF	-	TRBV28	-	TRBJ2-5
TGTGCCAGCAGTTTATCTGAAGGGGGCTGGGAGACCCAGTACTTC	CASSLSEGGWETQYF	TRBD1	TRBV27	-	TRBJ2-5
TGCGCCAGCAGCCTCACCGGACCAGCTTCACCCCTCCACTTT	CASSLTGPASPLHF	-	TRBV4-1	-	TRBJ1-6
TGTGCCAGCAGTTTGATCGCAGGGTTATCGCTAGAGACCCAGTACTTC	CASSLIAGLSLETQYF	-	TRBV28	-	TRBJ2-5
TGTGCCAGCAGTGAACGTCAACACCCCGCGATTGCGCGGGAGCAGTACTTC	CASSERQHPAIAREQYF	-	TRBV6-1	-	TRBJ2-7
TGTGCCACCAGTGATGCAGCGGGGTTGGAGACCCAGTACTTC	CATSDAAGLETQYF	TRBD2	TRBV24-1	-	TRBJ2-5
TGCGCCAGCAGCCAAGGGACACAATCCTACAATGAGCAGTTCTTC	CASSQGTQSYNEQFF	-	TRBV4-1	few	TRBJ2-1
TGTGCCAGCAGCTCTGTAATCAATGAGCAGTTCTTC	CASSSVINEQFF	-	TRBV7-9	few	TRBJ2-1
TGTGCCAGCAGCCCACAGGGGCTCAGTGAAAAACTGTTTTTT	CASSPQGLSEKLFF	TRBD1	TRBV12-3/TRBV12-4	few	TRBJ1-4
TGCGCCAGCAGCCCGTGGATTGCCTACAATGAGCAGTTCTTC	CASSPWIAYNEQFF	-	TRBV4-1	-	TRBJ2-1
TGTGCCAGCAGCCCCCACAGGGATCAGGTCTATGGCTACACCTTC	CASSPHRDQVYGYTF	-	TRBV7-8	-	TRBJ1-2
TGTACCAGCAGCCGAAAGTATTCAGCGGGGGGGCAATACCTTCGTACCTACAATGAGCAGTTCTTC	CTSSRKYSAGGQYLRTYNEQFF	TRBD2	TRBV11-2	-	TRBJ2-1
TGTGCCAGCAGTCCGTCCGGGACACTGAACACTGAAGCTTTCTTT	CASSPSGTLNTEAFF	-	TRBV6-5	few	TRBJ1-1
TGTGCCAGCAGCTTAGGGGACCGGGAGCAGTTCTTC	CASSLGDREQFF	-	TRBV5-1	-	TRBJ2-1
TGTGCCAGAAGGGGACAGGGTGGCTATGGCTACACCTTC	CARRGQGGYGYTF	TRBD1	TRBV2	-	TRBJ1-2
TGCAGTGCCTCAGCTAGCGGGGTTTCCAATGAGCAGTTCTTC	CSASASGVSNEQFF	TRBD2	TRBV20-1	-	TRBJ2-1
TGTGCCAGCTCACCACCGTCCGGTCGTAACGAGCAGTACTTC	CASSPPSGRNEQYF	-	TRBV18	few	TRBJ2-7
TGCGCCAGCAGCTTTAACCCGCGGGACAGGCAATTCTACGAGCAGTACTTC	CASSFNPRDRQFYEQYF	TRBD1	TRBV5-1	-	TRBJ2-7
TGTGCCAGCAGCTTAGGGACAGGGATGGGGTATACGCAGTATTTT	CASSLGTGMGYTQYF	TRBD1	TRBV7-8	few	TRBJ2-3
TGTGCCAGCAGCCCACAGGGGGGGCTCCAAGATACGCAGTATTTT	CASSPQGGLQDTQYF	-	TRBV11-2	few	TRBJ2-3
TGCGCCAGCAGCCCGACCCCCTCTAATCAACCCCAGCATTTT	CASSPTPSNQPQHF	-	TRBV4-1	-	TRBJ1-5
TGTGCCAGCAGCCCCATTGGGACAGGGGCAACTAATGAAAAACTGTTTTTT	CASSPIGTGATNEKLFF	TRBD1	TRBV7-9	-	TRBJ1-4
TGCAGTGCTCAGGGCAGCCCCAATCAGCCCCAGCATTTT	CSAQGSPNQPQHF	-	TRBV20-1	few	TRBJ1-5
TGTGCCACCAGTGGAGGGGGGGATCAGCCCCAGCATTTT	CATSGGGDQPQHF	-	TRBV24-1	-	TRBJ1-5
TGTGCCAGCAGCTCCCCGGGGGGGGGCCTTTCGGATGAGCAGTTCTTC	CASSSPGGGLSDEQFF	TRBD2	TRBV6-6	-	TRBJ2-1
TGTGCCAGCAGTTTTGGGGGACAGGGGGATGGCTACACCTTC	CASSFGGQGDGYTF	TRBD1	TRBV12-3/TRBV12-4	many	TRBJ1-2
TGCAGCGTTGAAGGGGGGACAGGGGTGAACACTGAAGCTTTCTTT	CSVEGGTGVNTEAFF	TRBD1	TRBV29-1	-	TRBJ1-1
TGTGCCAGCAGCGCCGGGGGGTACAGGGGTCGGAACACTGAAGCTTTCTTT	CASSAGGYRGRNTEAFF	TRBD1	TRBV12-3/TRBV12-4	-	TRBJ1-1
TGTGCCACCAGCAGAGTGGGACTCAGCTCCTACGAGCAGTACTTC	CATSRVGLSSYEQYF	-	TRBV15	few	TRBJ2-7
TGTGCCAGCAGCCAAGAGGGCGGGGGCAGTTTTTACGAGCAGTACTTC	CASSQEGGGSFYEQYF	-	TRBV9	few	TRBJ2-7
TGTGCCAGCAGTGCGGCGGAAACGGGGGCCGGCTATGGCTACACCTTC	CASSAAETGAGYGYTF	-	TRBV12-3/TRBV12-4	-	TRBJ1-2
TGTGCCACCCGGGACGGGACAGGGGGCCCCAATGAGCAGTTCTTC	CATRDGTGGPNEQFF	TRBD1	TRBV10-3	few	TRBJ2-1
TGTGCCAGCAGCTTGGGGGGTGAGGCGGGAGGTGAGCAGTTCTTC	CASSLGGEAGGEQFF	TRBD2	TRBV5-4	few	TRBJ2-1
TGTGCCAGCAAATTGGGGGCGGAAGATACGCAGTATTTT	CASKLGAEDTQYF	-	TRBV3-1	-	TRBJ2-3
TGTGCCAGCAGCTTACTGGCGAATTCACCCCTCCACTTT	CASSLLANSPLHF	-	TRBV7-9	-	TRBJ1-6